These 30 T cell receptor beta chains originate from one sample sequenced in a study of T cell responses to AZD1222 COVID-19 vaccine. TCRdb keeps only in-frame clones here, not all; method: immunoSEQ multiplex PCR. The table has more than 95,000 clones, around nine tenths seen once. Sequencing used peripheral blood, obtained on day 0 of AZD1222 vaccination. Source of these receptors: an adult in good health.

This clone appeared once. The chain joins TRBV7-6 to TRBJ1-1, with 11 bases identical to TRBD1. Per germline, CDR1 SGHVS and CDR2 FNYEAQ. This CDR3 has 16 amino acids. V was clipped by 5 bases and J by 0 bases; unmatched bases: 5. The CDR3 protein is CASSPRDRGVNTEAFF. CDR3 DNA sequence: TGTGCCAGCAGCCCCCGGGACAGGGGGGTGAACACTGAAGCTTTCTTT.

This clone was detected once. The rearrangement uses TRBV9 and TRBJ1-2, with D possibly TRBD1 on 6 matching bases. Germline CDR1 and CDR2: SGDLS and YYNGEE. V gave up 6 bases and J gave up 0 bases, with 12 bases separating them. This CDR3 comprises 14 residues. This chain's CDR3 is CASTRQVANYGYTF. The CDR3, as DNA: TGTGCCAGCACCAGACAGGTAGCTAACTATGGCTACACCTTC. The entire variable domain, with the rest obtained from reference TRBV9 and TRBJ1-2, is as follows: DSGVTQTPKHLITATGQRVTLRCSPRSGDLSVYWYQQSLDQGLQFLIQYYNGEERAKGNILERFSAQQFPDLHSELNLSSLELGDSALYFCASTRQVANYGYTFGSGTRLTVV.

The chain combines TRBV6-1 with TRBJ2-5; TRBD1 matches 9 bases. J was trimmed by 5 bases and V by 3 bases; bases with no gene match: 7. The CDR3 is 15 residues long. Germline-derived CDR1 and CDR2 are MNHNS and SASEGT. The chain's CDR3 is CASSEGQGEWETQYF. The CDR3 DNA reads TGTGCCAGCAGTGAGGGACAGGGCGAGTGGGAGACCCAGTACTTC.

The chain uses TRBV5-1 and TRBJ2-1; a weak D match, TRBD2 (5 bases). This CDR3 has 13 residues. V lost 4 bases, J lost 7 bases, and 12 bases lay in between. Germline CDR1 SGHRS, CDR2 YFSETQ. The CDR3 region is CASSLGRRNEQFF. DNA of the CDR3: TGCGCCAGCAGCCTGGGGAGAAGGAATGAGCAGTTCTTC.

The rearrangement joins TRBV7-9 to TRBJ1-4; TRBD1 aligns across 9 bases. The CDR3 extends over 17 amino acids. CDR1 SEHNR and CDR2 FQNEAQ come from the germline V gene (reference sequence). The trim removed 5 bases at V and 4 bases at J, leaving 11 bases unmatched. As DNA, the CDR3 is TGTGCCAGCAGCCCGGGACAGGGTACGGGTAATAATGAAAAACTGTTTTTT. Amino acids: CASSPGQGTGNNEKLFF.

The rearrangement links TRBV23-1 to TRBJ2-5, with no clear D. TRBV23-1 is noted as an ORF with a role that remains uncertain. The CDR3 is 14 amino acids. The V gene lost 2 bases and the J gene lost 0 bases, with 7 bases spanning the gap. In nucleotides, the CDR3 is TGCGCCAGCAGTCAACCAACCCACCAAGAGACCCAGTACTTC. This gives the protein CASSQPTHQETQYF.

The J gene is TRBJ2-1, the V gene TRBV7-2; TRBD2 matches 7 bases. The CDR3 extends over 18 amino acids. The germline V gene has CDR1 SGHTA and CDR2 FQGNSA. With 2 bases clipped from V and 5 bases from J, the junction kept 15 bases outside the gene matches. The CDR3 sequence: CASSLLRGVPRADNEQFF. In nucleotides, the CDR3 is TGTGCCAGCAGCTTATTACGGGGGGTTCCCCGGGCGGACAATGAGCAGTTCTTC.

The count of this clone is one. V is TRBV7-2 and J is TRBJ1-3; maybe TRBD1 (5 bases). Trimming cost V 5 bases and J 0 bases, with 17 bases left between them. This CDR3 has 17 amino acids. The germline V gene encodes CDR1 SGHTA and CDR2 FQGNSA. The CDR3 region is CASSLGQGISSGNTIYF. CDR3 nucleotides: TGTGCCAGCAGCCTGGGGCAGGGAATTAGCTCTGGAAACACCATATATTTT.

This clone was counted a few times. The genes are TRBV7-2 and TRBJ2-7; D perhaps matches TRBD2 (5 bases). The CDR3 has 12 amino acids. Looked up from germline, CDR1 is SGHTA and CDR2 is FQGNSA. V lost 3 bases to trimming and J lost 7 bases, with 10 bases between them. CDR3 coding DNA: TGTGCCAGCAGCTTTCGGAGAGGGGAGCAGTACTTC. Amino acid sequence: CASSFRRGEQYF.

The genes are TRBV19 and TRBJ2-7, with 11 bases that match TRBD1. CDR1 is LNHDA and CDR2 is SQIVND in the germline V gene (reference sequence). The CDR3 runs 16 residues. V was pared by 5 bases and J by 2 bases, with 8 bases of the junction left unmatched. CDR3 residues: CASSLKRTGGPYEQYF. CDR3 coding DNA: TGTGCCAGTAGTCTGAAGAGGACAGGGGGCCCCTACGAGCAGTACTTC.

The chain is built from TRBV19 and TRBJ2-7, with TRBD2 matching 13 bases. Trimming removed 8 bases from V and 4 bases from J; junction bases left unmatched: 5. The germline CDR1 and CDR2 sequences are LNHDA and SQIVND (reference sequence). The length of the CDR3 is 14 residues. CDR3 residues: CASSLAGGPYEQYF. The CDR3 region has the DNA TGTGCCAGTTCACTAGCGGGAGGGCCTTACGAGCAGTACTTC.

Only one count was recorded for this clone. The chain carries TRBV3-1 (or the pseudogene TRBV3-2) and TRBJ1-2; D unresolved. The germline gives CDR1 LGHDT, CDR2 YNNKEL (reference sequence). V shed 0 bases and J shed 4 bases, with 6 bases lying between them. This CDR3 has 13 amino acids. CDR3 sequence (DNA): TGTGCCAGCAGCCAAGACGACTTCTATGGCTACACCTTC. It translates to CASSQDDFYGYTF.

V usage is TRBV6-1 and J usage is TRBJ2-5; TRBD2 might be the D (5 bases). Trimming shortened V by 7 bases and J by 5 bases, and 20 bases separated the two germline ends. In germline, CDR1 is MNHNS, CDR2 SASEGT. The CDR3 sequence is 15 residues long. The CDR3 loop is CASTRTSGLGETQYF. Here the CDR3 DNA reads TGTGCCAGCACCCGTACCAGTGGACTCGGGGAGACCCAGTACTTC.

The chain joins TRBV18 to TRBJ1-4; TRBD1 agrees at 9 bases. Unmatched junction bases numbered 4, after V lost 5 bases and J lost 6 bases. Germline-derived CDR1 and CDR2 are KGHSH and LQKENI. The CDR3 runs to 14 residues. CDR3 sequence reads: CASSTGTGYEKLFF. CDR3 nucleotides: TGTGCCAGCTCAACCGGGACAGGGTATGAAAAACTGTTTTTT.

The gene calls are TRBV19 and TRBJ2-3, with D perhaps TRBD2 (6 bases). The CDR3 consists of 13 residues. V was shortened by 5 bases and J by 6 bases, with 12 bases between the two germline ends. Looked up from germline, CDR1 is LNHDA and CDR2 is SQIVND (reference sequence). This chain's CDR3 is CASSLTLADTQYF. The CDR3 DNA is TGTGCCAGTAGTCTCACCCTAGCGGATACGCAGTATTTT.

The gene calls are TRBV11-2 and TRBJ1-6, with 7 bases identical to TRBD1. Germline CDR1 reads SGHAT; CDR2 reads FQNNGV. With 6 bases clipped from V and 8 bases from J, the junction kept 7 bases outside the gene matches. The CDR3 contains 14 residues. The CDR3 loop reads CASREQGSDSPLHF. CDR3 bases: TGTGCCAGCAGAGAACAGGGGTCAGATTCACCCCTCCACTTT.

V and J are TRBV6-5 and TRBJ2-7, with unresolved D. CDR1 and CDR2 (germline): MNHEY, SVGAGI. V was trimmed by 5 bases and J by 2 bases, leaving 16 bases between them. This CDR3 is 15 amino acids long. CDR3 loop: CASSPQFTFTYEQYF. In nucleotides, the CDR3 is TGTGCCAGCAGTCCACAGTTTACCTTTACCTACGAGCAGTACTTC.

The chain carries TRBV6-2 or TRBV6-3 and TRBJ1-5; D remains unclear. V was cut by 0 bases and J by 9 bases, with 6 bases left in between. The length of the CDR3 is 12 residues. In germline, CDR1 is MNHEY, CDR2 SVGEGT. The CDR3 DNA sequence: TGTGCCAGCAGTTACTCGATACCGCCCCAGCATTTT. Protein: CASSYSIPPQHF.

The chain joins TRBV7-3 to TRBJ2-2; 7 bases are a match to TRBD1. Germline trimming cut 4 bases from V and 1 base from J; bases unmatched to any gene: 9. Germline V gene data show CDR1 as SGHTA and CDR2 as FQGTGA. The CDR3 sequence is 17 residues long. The CDR3 sequence is CASSYRGLDMNTGELFF. The CDR3 DNA sequence: TGTGCCAGCAGCTACAGGGGCCTCGATATGAACACCGGGGAGCTGTTTTTT.

This chain uses TRBV18 with TRBJ1-5; D may be TRBD1 (6 bases). Trimming removed 3 bases at V and 0 bases at J, with 12 bases between. The germline CDR1 and CDR2 sequences are KGHSH and LQKENI. The CDR3 sequence is 16 residues long. The CDR3 region has the DNA TGTGCCAGCTCACCTGCACAGGGCTATAGCAATCAGCCCCAGCATTTT. Protein: CASSPAQGYSNQPQHF.

This rearrangement joins TRBV6-1 to TRBJ2-5, with TRBD2 identical over 8 bases. Germline CDR1 is MNHNS and CDR2 is SASEGT. Trimming took 3 bases from V and 7 from J; bases not matched to a gene: 10. CDR3 length: 15 amino acids. The CDR3 here is CASSEGTRVVSTQYF. The CDR3 DNA follows: TGTGCCAGCAGTGAGGGGACTAGGGTTGTGTCGACCCAGTACTTC.

With regard to this clone: An end of the junction differs from the germline gene, which may be a read error. V usage is TRBV20-1 and J usage is TRBJ2-2; 8 bases are shared with TRBD2. Germline V lookup: CDR1 DFQATT, CDR2 SNEGSKA (reference sequence). The CDR3 totals 16 residues. DNA of the CDR3: TGCAGTGCTAGTGGAGCGGGAGTATCGAAAACCGGGGAGCTGTTTTTT. Protein: CSASGAGVSKTGELFF.

This chain uses TRBV7-9 with TRBJ1-1; a weak D match, TRBD1 (5 bases). The CDR3 is made up of 14 amino acids. V dropped 1 base and J dropped 4 bases, with 10 bases sitting between them. Germline CDR1 SEHNR, CDR2 FQNEAQ (reference sequence). Written as DNA, the CDR3 is TGTGCCAGCAGCTTAGAGGGGAGGGGCACTGAAGCTTTCTTT. This encodes CASSLEGRGTEAFF.

A single count supports this clone. This chain uses TRBV7-9 with TRBJ2-2; D is perhaps TRBD2 (9 bases). There are 16 residues in the CDR3. Germline values: CDR1 SEHNR, CDR2 FQNEAQ (reference sequence). V was trimmed by 11 bases and J by 6 bases, leaving 25 bases between them. CDR3: CALPGGGRDQAGELFF. For the CDR3, the DNA is TGTGCCCTTCCAGGGGGCGGGAGGGATCAGGCCGGGGAGCTGTTTTTT.

The chain is built from TRBV7-8 and TRBJ1-2; D unclear. With 0 bases removed from V and 4 bases from J, the gap between germline ends came to 9 bases. Germline V gene lookup returns CDR1 SGHVS and CDR2 FQNEAQ. The CDR3 is made up of 14 amino acids. The CDR3 sequence: CASSLASLGYGYTF. The CDR3 DNA is TGTGCCAGCAGCTTAGCTAGCTTAGGCTATGGCTACACCTTC.

As to this clone: Relative to the germline gene, one junction end is altered; a read error may explain this. The chain couples TRBV7-7 to TRBJ2-3, with 10 bases lining up with TRBD2. Germline-derived CDR1 and CDR2 are SSHAT and FNYEAQ (reference sequence). The CDR3 has 15 amino acids. In DNA, the CDR3 is TGTGCTAGCAGCTTGACTAGCGGGAGCACAGATACGCAGTATTTT. Translation: CASSLTSGSTDTQYF. Combining the CDR3 with reference TRBV7-7 and TRBJ2-3 gives the whole variable domain GAGVSQSPRYKVTKRGQDVTLRCDPISSHATLYWYQQALGQGPEFLTYFNYEAQPDKSGLPSDRFSAERPEGSISTLTIQRTEQRDSAMYRCASSLTSGSTDTQYFGPGTRLTVL.

This chain uses TRBV5-1 with TRBJ2-5, with D hard to call. The CDR3 is made up of 12 amino acids. Germline V gene sequence: CDR1 SGHRS, CDR2 YFSETQ. Between the trimmed V and J ends, which lost 1 base and 5 bases, there was a span of 6 bases. The CDR3 nucleotides read TGCGCCAGCAGCTTGATAGGGGAGACCCAGTACTTC. This gives the protein CASSLIGETQYF.

The chain employs TRBV4-3 and TRBJ2-1; 8 positions agree with TRBD1. The J segment lost 1 base and the V segment lost 0 bases, leaving 8 bases of the junction unmatched. The CDR3 length is 18 residues. Germline lookup yields CDR1 LGHNA and CDR2 YSLEER. CDR3 loop: CASSQDRSGGGSYNEQFF. Written as DNA, the CDR3 is TGCGCCAGCAGCCAAGATCGCTCAGGGGGCGGATCCTACAATGAGCAGTTCTTC.

V and J are TRBV10-3 and TRBJ1-4; D remains ambiguous. The CDR3 totals 15 residues. V was clipped by 3 bases and J by 7 bases, with 15 bases between them. Germline V gene data show CDR1 as ENHRY and CDR2 as SYGVKD. The CDR3 loop reads CAISESGGVGEKLFF. The CDR3 DNA reads as TGTGCCATCAGTGAATCGGGAGGAGTCGGTGAAAAACTGTTTTTT.

This clone was found once. Here the CDR3 DNA reads TGTGCCAGCAGTTCGCCGGGACAGGGCAACATTCAGTACTTC. Translation: CASSSPGQGNIQYF. The rearrangement links TRBV28 to TRBJ2-4, with TRBD1 identical over 9 bases. CDR3 length: 14 amino acids. Germline assignment: CDR1 MDHEN and CDR2 SYDVKM. Trimming removed 4 bases from V and 7 bases from J; junction bases left unmatched: 5.